Here is one T cell receptor (beta chain) with its context. Its target is unknown. The data were taken from a study of identical twins. General study findings and limits: Its conclusions, products of cross-sectional statistical analysis, did not come from following the same donors. There is a chance that invariant MAIT and iNKT cells partially muddied zero-insertion analyses.

In TCRdb, the 5' RACE reads were re-called with MiXCR into one record per CDR3 protein. Of about 490,000 distinct CDR3 sequences listed, 12% to 15% are singletons. Separately, the same data were catalogued under a study of yellow fever vaccine responses in identical twins.

Source material: CD4+ T cells sorted from blood. This sequence was found in a woman in her late teens or twenties in good health.

CDR3 in amino acids: CSARDLPKSGLDETQYF. The CDR3 DNA reads as TGCAGTGCTAGAGATCTCCCAAAATCAGGACTAGACGAGACCCAGTACTTC. The chain couples TRBV20-1 to TRBJ2-5, with 7 bases matching TRBD2. Per germline, CDR1 DFQATT and CDR2 SNEGSKA (reference sequence). The V segment lost 0 bases and the J segment 5 bases; nucleotides outside the gene matches: 15. The CDR3 length is 17 residues.